The 27 T cell receptor beta chains given below trace back to one sample, sequenced in a study of blood T cell repertoires in COVID-19 (dated by TCRdb to about 2020). Libraries were prepared through the immunoSEQ multiplex PCR assay. The source is immuneACCESS, and TCRdb retained only in-frame sequences with V and J called. Part of the clones is not carried over; for the studies checked, unresolved V genes explain less than half of this, and the remainder is unexplained. The sample contains a few hundred thousand clones, 90% of them found a single time. Clones ranked in the top ten supply 1.7% of the sample. Sequenced: PBMCs or T cells enriched from blood (not recorded which). The source is a woman aged 18-30 years with acute COVID-19.

With respect to this clone: The DNA is left out, because the CDR3 cannot be placed on it with certainty; the CDR3 is given as TCRdb lists it. V gene TRBV6-4 combines with J gene TRBJ2-2; the table calls TRBD2, which could not be checked here. Looked up from germline, CDR1 is MRHNA and CDR2 is SNTAGT. Ends included, the CDR3 has 13 residues. CDR3 sequence reads: CASSTSGTGELFF.

V gene TRBV6-5 combines with J gene TRBJ2-2, with 7 bases identical to TRBD1. Germline V gene data show CDR1 as MNHEY and CDR2 as SVGAGI. There are 15 residues in the CDR3. V shed 4 bases, J shed 0 bases, and the junction held 2 bases outside the gene matches. As DNA, the CDR3 is TGTGCCAGCAGTTGGGGACAGTCGAACACCGGGGAGCTGTTTTTT. Translation gives CASSWGQSNTGELFF.

This chain uses TRBV5-1 with TRBJ1-2; D unresolved. The V end was cut by 0 bases, the J end by 6 bases, with 6 bases between. The germline CDR1 and CDR2 sequences are SGHRS and YFSETQ. The CDR3 runs to 12 residues. The CDR3 sequence is CASSLEGDGYTF. The CDR3 DNA reads as TGCGCCAGCAGCTTGGAGGGAGATGGCTACACCTTC.

The chain couples TRBV27 to TRBJ1-1; weak D call: TRBD1 (6 bases). Trimming took 8 bases from V and 4 from J, leaving 20 bases between them. Germline values: CDR1 MNHEY, CDR2 SMNVEV (reference sequence). This CDR3 spans 15 amino acids. The CDR3 bases are TGTGCCAGCTATAGGGGGTCCTTTCCAGTCACTGAAGCTTTCTTT. Encoded protein: CASYRGSFPVTEAFF.

V gene TRBV4-2 combines with J gene TRBJ1-2, with 9 bases lining up with TRBD1. This CDR3 is built from 15 residues. V was pared by 3 bases and J by 7 bases, with 9 bases of the junction left unmatched. Looked up from germline, CDR1 is LGHNA and CDR2 is YNFKEQ. DNA for the CDR3: TGTGCCAGCAGCCAGGGCCGGGACAGGGTGGGTGGCTACACCTTC. This translates into CASSQGRDRVGGYTF.

The chain recombines TRBV5-1 with TRBJ1-6, with D possibly being TRBD1 (5 bases). The length of the CDR3 is 17 residues. The germline V gene has CDR1 SGHRS and CDR2 YFSETQ. V was clipped by 2 bases and J by 8 bases, with 20 bases between them. The CDR3 nucleotides read TGCGCCAGCAGCTTTATCGGCCGACGGCAGGGATATTCACCCCTCCACTTT. This encodes CASSFIGRRQGYSPLHF.

J is TRBJ1-2 and V is TRBV28; D might be TRBD1 (5 bases). Germline V gene data show CDR1 as MDHEN and CDR2 as SYDVKM. The CDR3 is 12 residues long. The V gene lost 6 bases and the J gene lost 8 bases, with 13 bases spanning the gap. In nucleotides, the CDR3 is TGTGCCAGCAGGATGGACACCAGGGGCTACACCTTC. Its protein product is CASRMDTRGYTF.

In its sample, this clone was seen a few times. The chain combines TRBV14 with TRBJ1-2, with no clear D. Trimming removed 0 bases at V and 8 bases at J, with 7 bases between. The CDR3 is made up of 12 amino acids. Germline CDR1 reads SGHDN; CDR2 reads FVKESK. CDR3 bases: TGTGCCAGCAGCCAAGATTGGAGGGGCTACACCTTC. It specifies CASSQDWRGYTF.

As DNA, the CDR3 is TGCGCCAGCAGCTTGACAGCAACTAACTATGGCTACACCTTC. It is translated as CASSLTATNYGYTF. The rearrangement links TRBV5-1 to TRBJ1-2; D unresolved. The V and J ends lost 1 base and 0 bases respectively, with 7 bases between them. CDR3 length: 14 residues. Germline assignment: CDR1 SGHRS and CDR2 YFSETQ. The full variable domain, rest sourced from reference TRBV5-1 and TRBJ1-2, is KAGVTQTPRYLIKTRGQQVTLSCSPISGHRSVSWYQQTPGQGLQFLFEYFSETQRNKGNFPGRFSGRQFSNSRSEMNVSTLELGDSALYLCASSLTATNYGYTFGSGTRLTVV.

The rearrangement uses TRBV25-1 and TRBJ2-1; TRBD2 might be the D (6 bases). The CDR3 is 15 amino acids. Germline values: CDR1 MGHDK, CDR2 SYGVNS. V dropped 8 bases and J dropped 0 bases, with 14 bases sitting between them. The CDR3 here is CASSDAEGSYNEQFF. In DNA, the CDR3 is TGTGCCAGCTCAGACGCGGAGGGCTCCTACAATGAGCAGTTCTTC.

The chain combines TRBV4-3 with TRBJ1-4; a possible D gene is TRBD1 (5 bases). V shed 0 bases and J shed 4 bases, with 15 bases lying between them. The CDR3 has 17 amino acids. CDR1 is LGHNA, CDR2 YSLEER, per germline. CDR3 bases: TGCGCCAGCAGCCAAGATCTTGTGGGGCTCGGTAATGAAAAACTGTTTTTT. Amino acids: CASSQDLVGLGNEKLFF.

V and J are TRBV6-5 and TRBJ2-7, with TRBD1 matching over 11 bases. Trimming at V came to 0 bases and at J to 6 bases, leaving 7 bases not matched to a gene. This CDR3 is 16 amino acids long. The germline V gene has CDR1 MNHEY and CDR2 SVGAGI. CDR3 DNA: TGTGCCAGCAGTTACTCTCCGGGACAGGGGGACCCCGAGCAGTACTTC. It is translated as CASSYSPGQGDPEQYF.

The V gene is TRBV7-8, the J gene TRBJ2-3; no reliable D call. Looked up from germline, CDR1 is SGHVS and CDR2 is FQNEAQ. The germline V and J ends were trimmed by 5 bases and 4 bases, with 13 bases remaining between them. The CDR3 is made up of 14 amino acids. For the CDR3, the DNA is TGTGCCAGCAGCCAGGTGCGGTGGGCAGATACGCAGTATTTT. Its protein is CASSQVRWADTQYF.

The chain links TRBV6-6 to TRBJ1-1; TRBD1 matches 9 bases. CDR3 length equals 15 residues. Germline V gene lookup returns CDR1 MNHNY and CDR2 SVGAGI (reference sequence). After removal of 5 bases from V and 6 bases from J, the junction contained 10 bases not matched to a gene. CDR3 sequence reads: CASSHPGQGRSEAFF. The CDR3 DNA follows: TGTGCCAGCAGTCATCCGGGACAGGGAAGGTCTGAAGCTTTCTTT.

This sequence joins TRBV27 and TRBJ1-6; 7 nucleotides line up with TRBD1. Looked up from germline, CDR1 is MNHEY and CDR2 is SMNVEV (reference sequence). The CDR3 runs 14 residues. The V and J ends lost 3 bases and 5 bases, in that order; junction bases with no gene match: 1. The CDR3 here is CASSFQGDNSPLHF. As DNA, the CDR3 is TGTGCCAGCAGTTTCCAGGGGGATAATTCACCCCTCCACTTT.

CDR3: CASSLGPSSNEQYF. In DNA, the CDR3 is TGCGCCAGCAGCTTGGGTCCTTCTAGTAACGAGCAGTACTTC. The chain combines TRBV5-1 with TRBJ2-7; D unresolved. With 0 bases removed from V and 5 bases from J, the gap between germline ends came to 12 bases. Looked up from germline, CDR1 is SGHRS and CDR2 is YFSETQ. The CDR3 extends over 14 amino acids.

The chain recombines TRBV5-1 with TRBJ2-3, with 9 bases that match TRBD1. The CDR3 consists of 14 residues. The V gene end was trimmed by 4 bases and the J gene end by 3 bases; junction bases not matched to a gene: 3. Per the germline V gene, CDR1 is SGHRS and CDR2 is YFSETQ. CDR3 sequence reads: CASSPGQGTDTQYF. As DNA, the CDR3 is TGCGCCAGCAGCCCGGGACAGGGAACAGATACGCAGTATTTT.

V gene TRBV27 combines with J gene TRBJ1-2, with D perhaps TRBD1 (5 bases). CDR3 length: 14 residues. V lost 5 bases and J 5 bases, leaving 15 bases between the germline ends. Germline V gene data show CDR1 as MNHEY and CDR2 as SMNVEV (reference sequence). The CDR3 nucleotides read TGTGCCAGCAGTCCAGGCGGGGGAGGGTATGGCTACACCTTC. This translates into CASSPGGGGYGYTF.

V is TRBV4-1 and J is TRBJ1-1; 11 bases line up with TRBD1. Germline lookup yields CDR1 MGHRA and CDR2 YSYEKL. The CDR3 has 17 amino acids. V shed 3 bases, J shed 7 bases, and the junction held 13 bases outside the gene matches. CDR3 sequence reads: CASSHQLDRGRNYEAFF. The CDR3 DNA follows: TGCGCCAGCAGCCACCAATTGGACAGGGGGCGAAATTATGAAGCTTTCTTT.

This chain uses TRBV5-1 with TRBJ1-2; tentative D call: TRBD1 (5 bases). CDR3 length equals 13 residues. Trimming shortened V by 3 bases and J by 8 bases, and 14 bases separated the two germline ends. Germline CDR1 SGHRS, CDR2 YFSETQ. The CDR3: CASSYGGTQGYTF. The CDR3 nucleotides read TGCGCCAGCAGCTACGGAGGGACTCAGGGCTACACCTTC.

This rearrangement joins TRBV19 to TRBJ2-7; D is ambiguous. Germline V gene sequence: CDR1 LNHDA, CDR2 SQIVND (reference sequence). The CDR3 totals 13 residues. With 1 base removed from V and 4 bases from J, the gap between germline ends came to 8 bases. CDR3 in amino acids: CASSIVFGYEQYF. The CDR3 DNA follows: TGTGCCAGTAGTATAGTCTTCGGTTACGAGCAGTACTTC.

This clone was picked up one time. The rearrangement links TRBV11-3 to TRBJ2-1, with TRBD2 matching 9 bases. Germline values: CDR1 SGHNT, CDR2 YENEEA. CDR3 size: 15 residues. The ends lost 4 bases at V and 6 bases at J; junction bases unmatched: 7. CDR3 loop: CASSSRSGSINEQFF. The DNA of the CDR3 is TGTGCCAGCAGCTCACGTAGCGGGAGCATCAATGAGCAGTTCTTC.

This chain joins TRBV20-1 and TRBJ2-7; D remains ambiguous. This CDR3 spans 11 amino acids. V was cut by 4 bases and J by 6 bases, with 10 bases left in between. The germline gives CDR1 DFQATT, CDR2 SNEGSKA (reference sequence). The CDR3 loop is CSATPGLEQYF. In DNA, the CDR3 is TGCAGTGCTACCCCTGGGCTCGAGCAGTACTTC.

J is TRBJ2-1 and V is TRBV12-3 or TRBV12-4; no clear D gene. The CDR3 is 13 residues long. Trimming shortened V by 3 bases and J by 6 bases, and 9 bases separated the two germline ends. DNA for the CDR3: TGTGCCAGCAGTTTGGGCACAACCAATGAGCAGTTCTTC. Its protein product is CASSLGTTNEQFF.

This chain links TRBV28 with TRBJ1-1; TRBD1 is a possible D gene (6 bases). The CDR3 is 16 residues long. The germline V gene encodes CDR1 MDHEN and CDR2 SYDVKM. The V end lost 2 bases, the J end lost 0 bases, and 13 bases lay between the germline ends. CDR3: CASSLPPDRMNTEAFF. CDR3 nucleotide sequence: TGTGCCAGCAGTTTACCACCCGACAGGATGAACACTGAAGCTTTCTTT.

The chain uses TRBV19 and TRBJ2-7, with TRBD2 matching 9 bases. Germline V gene sequence: CDR1 LNHDA, CDR2 SQIVND (reference sequence). V shed 4 bases, J shed 2 bases, and the junction held 0 bases outside the gene matches. This CDR3 has 13 amino acids. The CDR3 spells CASSRTSAYEQYF. Here the CDR3 DNA reads TGTGCCAGTAGTAGGACTAGCGCCTACGAGCAGTACTTC.

The chain couples TRBV5-4 to TRBJ1-3; 7 positions match TRBD1. Germline V gene lookup returns CDR1 SGHNT and CDR2 YYREEE (reference sequence). V dropped 4 bases and J dropped 1; count of bases not matched to a gene: 5. The CDR3 sequence is 15 residues long. The CDR3 sequence is CASSQTGASGNTIYF. Here the CDR3 DNA reads TGTGCCAGCAGCCAAACAGGGGCGTCTGGAAACACCATATATTTT.